A selection of T cell receptor beta chains follows, all from one sample in a study of radiation and T cells in renal cell carcinoma. Clones were sequenced by immunoSEQ multiplex PCR, and TCRdb holds only the in-frame ones, with some missing. Of around 180,000 clones in the sample, around 90% were seen once. The sequenced sample was blood, obtained from a patient whose treatment included radiotherapy and nephrectomy. Receptors originate from a woman aged 45-60 years with renal cell carcinoma. Both conserved end residues are part of each CDR3. The order of the fields is V gene, D gene, J gene, clone size, CDR3 DNA, CDR3 protein. The D gene is left open where the match is weak. Size is omitted from some rows. Given values are once, few, many or a class for expanded clones.

TRBV25-1	NA	TRBJ2-5	NA	TGTGCCAGCAGTGAATTTGGGGGAGGAGGGGGAGAGACCCAGTACTTC	CASSEFGGGGGETQYF
TRBV5-1	NA	TRBJ1-4	NA	TGCGCCAGCAGCACAGGCGGTTGGGAAAAACTGTTTTTT	CASSTGGWEKLFF
TRBV11-2	TRBD1	TRBJ1-1	NA	TGTGCCAGCAGCTTAACCCGACAGGGACTCATCCAAGCTTTCTTT	CASSLTRQGLIQAFF
TRBV5-1	NA	TRBJ1-4	NA	TGCGCCAGCAGCTCACCGTTAGATAATGAAAAACTGTTTTTT	CASSSPLDNEKLFF
TRBV5-6	NA	TRBJ2-2	few	TGTGCCAGCAGCTCTGCGGGGAACACCGGGGAGCTGTTTTTT	CASSSAGNTGELFF
TRBV28	NA	TRBJ1-1	NA	TGTGCCAGCTCCGGAGGTCAGACCAACACTGAAGCTTTCTTT	CASSGGQTNTEAFF
TRBV4-3	NA	TRBJ1-1	few	TGCGCCAGCAGCCAAGCAGGGAACACTGAAGCTTTCTTT	CASSQAGNTEAFF
TRBV6-5	NA	TRBJ2-1	NA	TGTGCCAGCAGTTACTCGATCTTTGTAGCTGAGCAGTTCTTC	CASSYSIFVAEQFF
TRBV14	TRBD1	TRBJ1-1	NA	TGTGCCAGCAGCCGAGACAGGGCGAACACTGAAGCTTTCTTT	CASSRDRANTEAFF
TRBV19	NA	TRBJ1-2	NA	TGTGCCAGTAGTACAGGGGAGGATGGCTACACCTTC	CASSTGEDGYTF
TRBV9	NA	TRBJ2-2	NA	TGTGCCAGCAGCGTAGGGGTGGGGGTGAACACCGGGGAGCTGTTTTTT	CASSVGVGVNTGELFF
TRBV19	NA	TRBJ1-5	NA	TGTGCCAGTAGTATTCGTTTCGGTACGGGCAATCAGCCCCAGCATTTT	CASSIRFGTGNQPQHF
TRBV5-1	NA	TRBJ1-2	NA	TGCGCCAGCAGCTTGGATGAGGGTCTGACCTTC	CASSLDEGLTF
TRBV7-2	NA	TRBJ1-2	NA	TGTGCCAGCAGCCGCCGACAGGAGCCCTATGGCTACACCTTC	CASSRRQEPYGYTF
TRBV9	NA	TRBJ2-1	once	TGTGCCAGCAGCGAATTGAGAAGGGGCAATGAGCAGTTCTTC	CASSELRRGNEQFF
TRBV5-4	NA	TRBJ2-7	NA	TGTGCCAGCAGCCGGGACGGGACCGCGTCCTACGAGCAGTACTTC	CASSRDGTASYEQYF
TRBV7-7	NA	TRBJ1-1	NA	TGTGCTAGCAGCTTAGACAGGAACACTGAAGCTTTCTTT	CASSLDRNTEAFF
TRBV5-1	NA	TRBJ2-3	NA	TGCGCCAGCAGCTTGGAAGGGCGCCCAGATACGCAGTATTTT	CASSLEGRPDTQYF
TRBV2	TRBD1	TRBJ1-4	NA	TGTGCCAGCAGACCAACAGGGGCCCCAACTAATGAAAAACTGTTTTTT	CASRPTGAPTNEKLFF
TRBV7-2	NA	TRBJ1-3	NA	TGTGCCAGCAGTTATGCAAGCTCTGGAAACACCATATATTTT	CASSYASSGNTIYF
TRBV4-2	TRBD2	TRBJ2-1	NA	TGTGCCAGCAGCCCCTCTAGCGGGAGCTCCTACAATGAGCAGTTCTTC	CASSPSSGSSYNEQFF
TRBV7-9	TRBD2	TRBJ2-7	NA	TGTGCCAGCAGCTTGGATGCCGGGACTATAATAAACGAGCAGTACTTC	CASSLDAGTIINEQYF
TRBV6-4	TRBD1	TRBJ1-2	few	TGTGCCAGCCCTAAGAACAGGGGTAGCTATGGCTACACCTTC	CASPKNRGSYGYTF
TRBV19	NA	TRBJ1-2	NA	TGTGCCAGTAGTACCCTGAGGGGCAGCTACACCTTC	CASSTLRGSYTF
TRBV13	TRBD1	TRBJ1-2	NA	TGTGCCAGCAGCATACACCCCCAGGGGGGCAACTATGGCTACACCTTC	CASSIHPQGGNYGYTF
TRBV7-9	NA	TRBJ1-1	NA	TGTGCCAGCAGCGTAGGAGCCCGCGCCGTTGAAGCTTTCTTT	CASSVGARAVEAFF
TRBV6-1	NA	TRBJ1-1	NA	TGTGCCAGCAGTGAAGCGGGTAGCACTGAAGCTTTCTTT	CASSEAGSTEAFF
TRBV7-2	NA	TRBJ2-1	NA	TGTGCCAGCAGCTTACACAGCTTTGATGAGCAGTTCTTC	CASSLHSFDEQFF
TRBV29-1	TRBD1	TRBJ1-1	NA	TGCAGCGTTGACGCAACCCGGGACAGGGTTAGCGACACTGAAGCTTTCTTT	CSVDATRDRVSDTEAFF
TRBV19	NA	TRBJ1-4	NA	TGTGCCAGTAGCCCCCCGGAGAGGAGTCGTGGTGAAAAACTGTTTTTT	CASSPPERSRGEKLFF
TRBV7-2	TRBD2	TRBJ2-5	NA	TGTGCCAGCAGATCGCGGGGGTCAGGATTGAAAGAGACCCAGTACTTC	CASRSRGSGLKETQYF
TRBV14	NA	TRBJ2-7	once	TGTGCCAGCAGTAAACGACACTCTAGCTCCTACGAGCAGTACTTC	CASSKRHSSSYEQYF
TRBV5-6	TRBD1	TRBJ2-1	NA	TGTGCCAGCAGCACCCGACAGGGGGCGATAGGGAATGAGCAGTTCTTC	CASSTRQGAIGNEQFF
TRBV7-2	NA	TRBJ1-1	NA	TGTGCCAGCAGCTTCACACTGAACACTGAAGCTTTCTTT	CASSFTLNTEAFF
TRBV6-5	TRBD1	TRBJ1-2	NA	TGTGCCAGCAGTTACGCCCAGACAGGGGTTAATGGCTACACCTTC	CASSYAQTGVNGYTF
TRBV5-6	TRBD1	TRBJ1-6	NA	TGTGCCAGCAGCTTTTGGACAGGGGGATCGTGGTCACCCCTCCACTTT	CASSFWTGGSWSPLHF
TRBV6-5	NA	TRBJ1-5	once	TGTGCCAGCAGTTACGGGGGGGGCAATCAGCCCCAGCATTTT	CASSYGGGNQPQHF
TRBV30	NA	TRBJ1-1	NA	TGTGCCTGGAGTGCAGGGGACGGCACTGAAGCTTTCTTT	CAWSAGDGTEAFF
TRBV2	TRBD1	TRBJ2-1	few	TGTGCCAGAGTTAACATGCGGACAGGGAAGCAGTTCTTC	CARVNMRTGKQFF
TRBV9	NA	TRBJ1-2	NA	TGTGCCAGCAGCCCATCATACAGGGTGAATGGCTACACCTTC	CASSPSYRVNGYTF
TRBV6-5	NA	TRBJ1-6	NA	TGTGCCAGCAGTTCCCGGGGGGGTTCACCCCTCCACTTT	CASSSRGGSPLHF
TRBV4-2	TRBD2	TRBJ2-7	NA	TGTGCCAGCAGCCAAGAGGTGGCAGGACTAGCGGGGGGGCCCCACGAGCAGTACTTC	CASSQEVAGLAGGPHEQYF
TRBV18	NA	TRBJ1-5	NA	TGTGCCAGCTCACCCTCCGGAGGAACCAGGCAGCCCCAGCATTTT	CASSPSGGTRQPQHF
TRBV9	TRBD1	TRBJ1-6	NA	TGTGCCAGCAGCGTAGTGGACAGGGGTAATTCACCCCTCCACTTT	CASSVVDRGNSPLHF
TRBV19	NA	TRBJ1-1	NA	TGTGCCAGTAGTGCCCTATCGGGGATACGAGGGAACACTGAAGCTTTCTTT	CASSALSGIRGNTEAFF
TRBV29-1	NA	TRBJ2-5	NA	TGCAGCGTTCAATGGGACATCGGGACCCAGTACTTC	CSVQWDIGTQYF
TRBV19	TRBD1	TRBJ1-1	NA	TGTGCCAGTAGCCAGGGACAGCTGCCCAACACTGAAGCTTTCTTT	CASSQGQLPNTEAFF
TRBV2	NA	TRBJ2-7	NA	TGTGCCAGCAGTCCGGGGAACGAGCAGTACTTC	CASSPGNEQYF
TRBV6-5	NA	TRBJ1-4	NA	TGTGCCAGCAGGCTAAAGGGTCTGAATGAAAAACTGTTTTTT	CASRLKGLNEKLFF
TRBV9	NA	TRBJ1-2	NA	TGTGCCAGCAGTGTCCAGGGATTTGGCTACACCTTC	CASSVQGFGYTF
TRBV7-7	NA	TRBJ2-5	NA	TGTGCTAGCAGCGCAGCATTTCAAGAGACCCAGTACTTC	CASSAAFQETQYF
TRBV4-1	NA	TRBJ1-2	NA	TGCGCCAGCAGCCAGACTCCTACGCCCAGTCTATATGGCTACACCTTC	CASSQTPTPSLYGYTF